These 30 T cell receptor beta chains originate from one sample sequenced in a study of cytomegalovirus exposure and HLA in healthy donors. PCR used 60 Vbeta primers and 13 Jbeta primers. Sequencing was performed with immunoSEQ multiplex PCR; in TCRdb, only in-frame clones are kept and a portion is missing. The sample has some 120,000 clones; the top ten hold around 6.5%. The specimen was PBMCs. These TCRs come from a man in his forties in good health and CMV-seropositive.

The V gene is TRBV5-1, the J gene TRBJ2-1; a weak D match, TRBD2 (6 bases). Deletions cut 5 bases from V and 2 bases from J, with 17 bases between. The CDR3 length is 16 residues. Germline lookup yields CDR1 SGHRS and CDR2 YFSETQ. CDR3 in DNA: TGCGCCAGCAGTACGAACGGGGACTCAACCTACAATGAGCAGTTCTTC. Residues: CASSTNGDSTYNEQFF.

The genes are TRBV15 and TRBJ2-7; 7 nucleotides align to TRBD1. The CDR3 totals 13 residues. Germline CDR1 and CDR2: LNHNV and YYDKDF (reference sequence). V trimming: 9 bases; J trimming: 0 bases; junction bases outside the gene matches: 5. Written as DNA, the CDR3 is TGTGCCACACAAAGGGACAGCTCCTACGAGCAGTACTTC. Translated, it gives CATQRDSSYEQYF.

J is TRBJ1-5 and V is TRBV6-5; 7 bases map to TRBD1. V shed 4 bases and J 1 base; nucleotides not matched to a gene: 1. Germline lookup yields CDR1 MNHEY and CDR2 SVGAGI. CDR3 size: 14 residues. This CDR3 reads CASSSTGSNQPQHF. CDR3 nucleotides: TGTGCCAGCAGTTCGACAGGGAGCAATCAGCCCCAGCATTTT.

The V gene is TRBV4-1, the J gene TRBJ2-1; D perhaps matches TRBD2 (6 bases). The V and J ends lost 5 bases and 7 bases respectively, with 18 bases between them. This CDR3 region has 15 residues. Germline assignment: CDR1 MGHRA and CDR2 YSYEKL. Written as DNA, the CDR3 is TGCGCCAGCAGCATGTTGTGGGAGGCCCTGAATGAGCAGTTCTTC. This codes for CASSMLWEALNEQFF.

The CDR3 nucleotides are TGCAGCGCTAGGGGAGGGAGGACGGGAGAGACCCAGTACTTC. It encodes CSARGGRTGETQYF. The chain joins TRBV29-1 to TRBJ2-5; TRBD2 aligns across 7 bases. V shed 7 bases, J shed 4 bases, and the junction held 12 bases outside the gene matches. The germline gives CDR1 SQVTM, CDR2 ANQGSEA. This CDR3 spans 14 amino acids.

The chain employs TRBV6-1 and TRBJ2-1; 7 bases are a match to TRBD2. CDR3 length: 14 residues. Losses at the gene ends were 8 bases for V and 9 bases for J; bases not matched to a gene: 13. Germline V gene data show CDR1 as MNHNS and CDR2 as SASEGT. The CDR3 protein is CASQKGGEVTEQFF. In DNA, the CDR3 is TGTGCCAGCCAAAAGGGAGGGGAAGTGACTGAGCAGTTCTTC.

The chain links TRBV4-2 to TRBJ2-5, with D perhaps TRBD2 (5 bases). The CDR3 has 14 amino acids. V was trimmed by 3 bases and J by 3 bases, leaving 11 bases between them. CDR1 and CDR2 (germline): LGHNA, YNFKEQ. CDR3 region: CASSQSGSKETQYF. The CDR3 DNA follows: TGTGCCAGCAGCCAGAGCGGATCGAAAGAGACCCAGTACTTC.

The chain has TRBV5-6 and TRBJ2-1, with 8 bases fitting TRBD1. The V segment lost 4 bases and the J segment 4 bases; nucleotides outside the gene matches: 4. In germline, CDR1 is SGHDT, CDR2 YYEEEE. This CDR3 is built from 14 residues. Here the CDR3 reads CASSRQGPYNEQFF. The CDR3 nucleotides are TGTGCCAGCAGCCGACAGGGGCCTTACAATGAGCAGTTCTTC.

This rearrangement joins TRBV10-3 to TRBJ1-1; tentatively, D is TRBD1 (6 bases). CDR3 length: 12 amino acids. V lost 11 bases, J lost 2 bases, and 12 bases lay in between. Germline CDR1 is ENHRY and CDR2 is SYGVKD. CDR3 in DNA: TGTGCCGCCCGGGGGGCCAACACTGAAGCTTTCTTT. Translated, it gives CAARGANTEAFF.

CDR3 sequence: CASKDRGSYNEQFF. In DNA form, the CDR3 reads TGTGCCAGCAAGGACAGAGGCTCCTACAATGAGCAGTTCTTC. The chain carries TRBV6-1 and TRBJ2-1; TRBD1 is a possible D gene (6 bases). V lost 7 bases and J 0 bases, leaving 10 bases between the germline ends. This CDR3 contains 14 residues. CDR1 MNHNS and CDR2 SASEGT come from the germline V gene.

The chain combines TRBV9 with TRBJ2-5; tentatively, D is TRBD2 (6 bases). The germline V gene has CDR1 SGDLS and CDR2 YYNGEE. Between the trimmed V and J ends, which lost 4 bases and 3 bases, there was a span of 19 bases. The CDR3 sequence is 16 residues long. The CDR3 sequence: CASSRGSGSGEETQYF. The CDR3 DNA sequence: TGTGCCAGCAGCCGAGGCTCTGGGTCGGGGGAAGAGACCCAGTACTTC. Filled out from reference TRBV9 and TRBJ2-5, the complete variable domain reads DSGVTQTPKHLITATGQRVTLRCSPRSGDLSVYWYQQSLDQGLQFLIQYYNGEERAKGNILERFSAQQFPDLHSELNLSSLELGDSALYFCASSRGSGSGEETQYFGPGTRLLVL.

The V gene is TRBV28, the J gene TRBJ2-2; perhaps TRBD2 as D (6 bases). V was pared by 6 bases and J by 4 bases, with 12 bases between. The CDR3 covers 14 residues. Germline loops: CDR1 MDHEN, CDR2 SYDVKM. The CDR3 is CASSLWRATGELFF. CDR3 bases: TGTGCCAGCAGCCTCTGGAGGGCCACCGGGGAGCTGTTTTTT.

The chain links TRBV29-1 to TRBJ2-3; TRBD2 aligns across 11 bases. Per the germline V gene, CDR1 is SQVTM and CDR2 is ANQGSEA. V was pared by 2 bases and J by 2 bases, with 3 bases of the junction left unmatched. The CDR3 spans 15 residues. The CDR3 region is CSVELTSGITDTQYF. The CDR3 DNA sequence: TGCAGCGTTGAACTGACTAGCGGGATCACAGATACGCAGTATTTT.

The V call is TRBV28, the J call TRBJ2-3, with D perhaps TRBD1 (6 bases). CDR3 length: 14 amino acids. Trimming left V 8 bases short and J 4 bases short, with 16 bases between. Germline CDR1 MDHEN, CDR2 SYDVKM. CDR3 coding DNA: TGTGCCAGCGCCCACAGGGTTAGGGCAGATACGCAGTATTTT. Its protein is CASAHRVRADTQYF.

The chain carries TRBV27 and TRBJ2-1; TRBD2 matches at 8 bases. V dropped 2 bases and J dropped 3; count of bases not matched to a gene: 6. Germline CDR1 reads MNHEY; CDR2 reads SMNVEV (reference sequence). The CDR3 consists of 16 residues. CDR3 in DNA: TGTGCCAGCAGTTTACTCACTAGCGGAAACTACAATGAGCAGTTCTTC. Translated, it gives CASSLLTSGNYNEQFF.

The chain is built from TRBV5-8 and TRBJ2-1; tentatively, D is TRBD1 (6 bases). The CDR3 covers 13 residues. Germline V gene sequence: CDR1 SGHTS, CDR2 YDEGEE. Trimming took off 8 bases at V and 5 bases at J, with 14 bases between the two ends. The CDR3 DNA follows: TGTGCCAGTCAACCGGGACACAACAATGAGCAGTTCTTC. Translation: CASQPGHNNEQFF.

CDR3 bases: TGTGCCAGCAGCTCGCCTGGGACTAGCGGGAGTATGGTAGATACGCAGTATTTT. Translation gives CASSSPGTSGSMVDTQYF. The chain carries TRBV7-6 and TRBJ2-3, with 14 bases identical to TRBD2. Trimming cost V 4 bases and J 5 bases; bases outside gene matches: 11. The CDR3 loop spans 18 amino acids. Per germline, CDR1 SGHVS and CDR2 FNYEAQ.

The chain employs TRBV19 and TRBJ1-2; 7 bases line up with TRBD1. This CDR3 is 14 amino acids long. The V and J ends lost 6 bases and 5 bases, in that order; junction bases with no gene match: 9. Per germline, CDR1 LNHDA and CDR2 SQIVND (reference sequence). The CDR3 nucleotides read TGTGCCAGTAGCGGAGGCGGGACAGAGTATGGCTACACCTTC. Amino acids: CASSGGGTEYGYTF.

The chain employs TRBV10-3 and TRBJ2-7, with 9 bases matching TRBD1. Germline V gives CDR1 ENHRY, CDR2 SYGVKD. This CDR3 has 15 amino acids. After removal of 3 bases from V and 3 bases from J, the junction contained 6 bases not matched to a gene. Here the CDR3 DNA reads TGTGCCATCAGTGATGCCGGGACAGGGATCTACGAGCAGTACTTC. Protein: CAISDAGTGIYEQYF.

The chain uses TRBV27 and TRBJ2-2, with D perhaps matching TRBD1 (6 bases). V was pared by 6 bases and J by 3 bases, with 14 bases between. The CDR3 has 15 residues. Germline V CDR1 and CDR2: MNHEY, SMNVEV (reference sequence). This CDR3 is CASSPPDRYTGELFF. In nucleotides, the CDR3 is TGTGCCAGCAGCCCTCCGGACAGATACACCGGGGAGCTGTTTTTT.

The chain carries TRBV7-3 and TRBJ2-2; D not resolved. Germline CDR1 is SGHTA and CDR2 is FQGTGA. The CDR3 length is 15 residues. With 0 bases removed from V and 2 bases from J, the gap between germline ends came to 7 bases. The CDR3 coding sequence is TGTGCCAGCAGCTTAACGAGCGTCAACACCGGGGAGCTGTTTTTT. Translation gives CASSLTSVNTGELFF.

This chain joins TRBV6-6 and TRBJ2-3; 10 nucleotides agree with TRBD2. Germline V gene sequence: CDR1 MNHNY, CDR2 SVGAGI (reference sequence). J was trimmed by 3 bases and V by 2 bases; bases with no gene match: 2. The CDR3 is 15 amino acids. Written as DNA, the CDR3 is TGTGCCAGCAGTTACGGGGGACTAGCGACAGATACGCAGTATTTT. Encoded protein: CASSYGGLATDTQYF.

The rearrangement joins TRBV18 to TRBJ1-5; TRBD1 might be the D (5 bases). Germline CDR1 and CDR2: KGHSH and LQKENI. CDR3 length: 16 residues. Trimming stripped 3 bases from V and 4 bases from J, with 16 bases between. Here the CDR3 reads CASSPTAQGGNQPQHF. CDR3 nucleotides: TGTGCCAGCTCACCGACGGCGCAGGGAGGGAATCAGCCCCAGCATTTT.

The J gene is TRBJ2-2, the V gene TRBV11-2; 10 bases align to TRBD2. The junction had 4 bases not matched to a gene; V was cut back by 2 bases and J by 4 bases. The CDR3 spans 16 residues. Germline CDR1 is SGHAT and CDR2 is FQNNGV. The chain's CDR3 is CASSLTAGGGTGELFF. The CDR3 DNA sequence: TGTGCCAGCAGCTTAACAGCGGGAGGGGGCACCGGGGAGCTGTTTTTT.

The gene calls are TRBV11-2 and TRBJ2-1; D ambiguous. The CDR3 consists of 13 residues. Germline V CDR1 and CDR2: SGHAT, FQNNGV. Trimming left V 4 bases short and J 5 bases short, with 9 bases between. This CDR3 reads CASSSPTDNEQFF. In nucleotides, the CDR3 is TGTGCCAGCAGCTCGCCAACAGACAATGAGCAGTTCTTC.

The chain couples TRBV5-1 to TRBJ2-1; possible D gene TRBD2, 6 bases. Trimming pared 1 base from V and 0 bases from J, leaving 14 bases between. This CDR3 contains 17 residues. Germline V gene lookup returns CDR1 SGHRS and CDR2 YFSETQ. The CDR3 coding sequence is TGCGCCAGCAGCTTGCCGGTCGTCGGGAGCTCCTACAATGAGCAGTTCTTC. Translated: CASSLPVVGSSYNEQFF.

As to this clone: The junction differs from germline at one of its ends, possibly a read error. The V and J genes are TRBV6-5 and TRBJ2-5, with unresolved D. The assigned J gene may be wrong: the sequence end matches TRBJ2-7 better. Germline assignment: CDR1 MNHEY and CDR2 SVGAGI. The CDR3 loop spans 13 amino acids. For the CDR3, the DNA is TGTGCCAGCAGCTACTCGGGCGAATACGAGCAGTACTTC. It encodes CASSYSGEYEQYF.

The chain carries TRBV6-5 and TRBJ2-5; TRBD1 matches 7 bases. The end of the DNA is better explained by TRBJ2-7, so the J call may be wrong. This CDR3 contains 13 residues. Germline V CDR1 and CDR2: MNHEY, SVGAGI. The CDR3 sequence: CASRRQGPYEQYF. The CDR3 DNA is TGTGCCAGCAGACGACAGGGCCCCTACGAGCAGTACTTC.

The chain couples TRBV19 to TRBJ1-2; TRBD1 matches at 7 bases. V was clipped by 6 bases and J by 8 bases; unmatched bases: 12. Germline CDR1 and CDR2: LNHDA and SQIVND (reference sequence). The CDR3 length is 14 residues. CDR3 sequence reads: CASRGQRGTLGYTF. DNA of the CDR3: TGTGCCAGTAGGGGACAGAGGGGAACCCTGGGCTACACCTTC.

The J gene is TRBJ1-5, the V gene TRBV4-3; the D is unclear. Trimming shortened V by 1 base and J by 0 bases, and 10 bases separated the two germline ends. The CDR3 is made up of 16 amino acids. Germline V gives CDR1 LGHNA, CDR2 YSLEER. CDR3 coding DNA: TGCGCCAGCAGCCAAGGAGTGGGCTATAGCAATCAGCCCCAGCATTTT. It translates to CASSQGVGYSNQPQHF.